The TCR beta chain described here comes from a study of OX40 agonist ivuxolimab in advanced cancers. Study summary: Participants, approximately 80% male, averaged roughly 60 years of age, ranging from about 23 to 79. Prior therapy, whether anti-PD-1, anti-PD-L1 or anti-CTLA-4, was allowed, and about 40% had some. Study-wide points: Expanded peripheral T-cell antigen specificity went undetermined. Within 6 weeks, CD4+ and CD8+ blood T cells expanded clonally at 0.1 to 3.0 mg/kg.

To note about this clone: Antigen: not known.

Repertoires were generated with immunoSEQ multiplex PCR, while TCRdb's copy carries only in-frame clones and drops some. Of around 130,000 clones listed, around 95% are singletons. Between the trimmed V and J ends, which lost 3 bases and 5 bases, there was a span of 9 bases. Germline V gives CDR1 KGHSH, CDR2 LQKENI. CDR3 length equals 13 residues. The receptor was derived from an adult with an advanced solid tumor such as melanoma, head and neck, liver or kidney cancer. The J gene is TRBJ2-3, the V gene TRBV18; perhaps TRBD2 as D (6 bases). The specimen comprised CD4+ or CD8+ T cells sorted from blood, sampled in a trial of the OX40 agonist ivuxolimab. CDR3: CASSPRGGDTQYF. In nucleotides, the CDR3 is TGTGCCAGCTCACCTCGGGGAGGAGATACGCAGTATTTT.